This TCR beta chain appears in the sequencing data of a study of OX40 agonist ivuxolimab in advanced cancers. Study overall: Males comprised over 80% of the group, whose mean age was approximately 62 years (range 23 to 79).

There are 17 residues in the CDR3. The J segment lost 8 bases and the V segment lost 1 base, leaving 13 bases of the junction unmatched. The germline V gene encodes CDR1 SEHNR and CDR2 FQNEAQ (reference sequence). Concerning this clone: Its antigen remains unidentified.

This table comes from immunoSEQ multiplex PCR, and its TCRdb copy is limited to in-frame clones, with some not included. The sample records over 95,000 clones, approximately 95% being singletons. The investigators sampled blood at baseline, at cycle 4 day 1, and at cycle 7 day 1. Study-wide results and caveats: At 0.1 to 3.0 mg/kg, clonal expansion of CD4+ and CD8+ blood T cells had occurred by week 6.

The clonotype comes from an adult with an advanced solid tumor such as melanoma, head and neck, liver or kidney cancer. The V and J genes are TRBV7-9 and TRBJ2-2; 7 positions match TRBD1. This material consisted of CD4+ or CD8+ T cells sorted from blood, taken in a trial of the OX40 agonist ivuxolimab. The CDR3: CASSLVPGLTGPGELFF. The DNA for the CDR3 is TGTGCCAGCAGCTTAGTTCCGGGCCTGACAGGGCCAGGGGAGCTGTTTTTT. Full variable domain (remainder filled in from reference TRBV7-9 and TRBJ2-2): DTGVSQNPRHKITKRGQNVTFRCDPISEHNRLYWYRQTLGQGPEFLTYFQNEAQLEKSRLLSDRFSAERPKGSFSTLEIQRTEQGDSAMYLCASSLVPGLTGPGELFFGEGSRLTVL.